This entry lists 31 T cell receptor beta chains sequenced from one sample in a study of radiotherapy plus CTLA-4 blockade in lung cancer. Sequenced by immunoSEQ multiplex PCR; TCRdb stores in-frame clones only, minus some. The table shows 80,000 or so clones, with over 70% occurring only once. The sequenced sample was peripheral blood, obtained from a patient treated with radiotherapy plus ipilimumab. These TCRs come from a human donor with non-small cell lung cancer whose response to radiotherapy plus ipilimumab could not be evaluated. Some clones in this sample may be carry-over from other donors' samples.

This clone came up once. The V and J genes are TRBV28 and TRBJ1-5; TRBD1 aligns across 9 bases. Germline V gene lookup returns CDR1 MDHEN and CDR2 SYDVKM. Trimming took 6 bases from V and 5 from J; bases not matched to a gene: 8. This CDR3 has 15 amino acids. CDR3 sequence (DNA): TGTGCCAGCAGCCCTTCGGGACAGGGCCATCAGCCCCAGCATTTT. Translated: CASSPSGQGHQPQHF.

The chain recombines TRBV6-5 with TRBJ1-5, with 7 bases fitting TRBD1. The J segment lost 7 bases and the V segment lost 6 bases, leaving 9 bases of the junction unmatched. CDR1 and CDR2 from the germline V gene are MNHEY and SVGAGI. This CDR3 is built from 14 residues. Here the CDR3 DNA reads TGTGCCAGCAGGGGGACAGTGAGGGGGCAGCCCCAGCATTTT. Amino acid sequence: CASRGTVRGQPQHF.

V usage is TRBV7-9 and J usage is TRBJ1-2; 11 bases fit TRBD1. The junction had 16 bases not matched to a gene; V was cut back by 10 bases and J by 0 bases. The CDR3 has 18 residues. CDR1 is SEHNR, CDR2 FQNEAQ, per germline (reference sequence). The chain's CDR3 is CATKNGQGASGANYGYTF. CDR3 nucleotides: TGTGCCACCAAGAACGGACAGGGGGCATCTGGGGCTAACTATGGCTACACCTTC. Using reference TRBV7-9 and TRBJ1-2 for the parts outside the CDR3, the full variable domain is DTGVSQNPRHKITKRGQNVTFRCDPISEHNRLYWYRQTLGQGPEFLTYFQNEAQLEKSRLLSDRFSAERPKGSFSTLEIQRTEQGDSAMYLCATKNGQGASGANYGYTFGSGTRLTVV.

V usage is TRBV7-3 and J usage is TRBJ1-2; 12 nucleotides line up with TRBD1. The V gene end was trimmed by 1 base and the J gene end by 7 bases; junction bases not matched to a gene: 4. The CDR3 spans 15 residues. Germline CDR1 is SGHTA and CDR2 is FQGTGA. In DNA form, the CDR3 reads TGTGCCAGCAGCTTAAGTCGGGACAGGGGGCCTGGCTACACCTTC. This gives the protein CASSLSRDRGPGYTF.

V is TRBV7-9 and J is TRBJ2-1; possibly TRBD1 for D (6 bases). Germline CDR1 reads SEHNR; CDR2 reads FQNEAQ (reference sequence). The CDR3 is 15 amino acids. V was trimmed by 1 base and J by 7 bases, leaving 14 bases between them. This chain's CDR3 is CASSLEQGGSNEQFF. CDR3 DNA: TGTGCCAGCAGCTTAGAACAGGGTGGTTCGAATGAGCAGTTCTTC.

The chain has TRBV5-4 and TRBJ1-4; 10 bases fit TRBD1. Trimming took 4 bases from V and 7 from J; bases not matched to a gene: 7. The CDR3 is 15 residues long. Germline V gene lookup returns CDR1 SGHNT and CDR2 YYREEE (reference sequence). CDR3 coding DNA: TGTGCCAGCAGCCCCGGACAGGGGGAGGGTGAAAAACTGTTTTTT. Encoded protein: CASSPGQGEGEKLFF.

The chain joins TRBV6-5 to TRBJ2-7, with a possible D match to TRBD2 (6 bases). The V gene's germline CDR1 is MNHEY and CDR2 SVGAGI. The CDR3 covers 13 residues. V was cut by 2 bases and J by 4 bases, with 9 bases left in between. The CDR3 spells CASSYRAGYEQYF. The CDR3, as DNA: TGTGCCAGCAGTTACCGGGCGGGGTACGAGCAGTACTTC.

The V call is TRBV10-3, the J call TRBJ1-1; the D gene is possibly TRBD1 (5 bases). The V end was cut by 0 bases, the J end by 5 bases, with 10 bases between. The germline gives CDR1 ENHRY, CDR2 SYGVKD. This CDR3 is built from 14 residues. The CDR3 region is CAISESVGRTEAFF. CDR3 sequence (DNA): TGTGCCATCAGTGAGTCAGTGGGGCGAACTGAAGCTTTCTTT.

This clone was counted a few times. This chain joins TRBV6-4 and TRBJ2-1, with 10 bases lining up with TRBD2. Germline assignment: CDR1 MRHNA and CDR2 SNTAGT. There are 15 residues in the CDR3. V shed 2 bases, J shed 6 bases, and the junction held 4 bases outside the gene matches. CDR3 amino acids: CASSDTQRGGNEQFF. The CDR3 coding sequence is TGTGCCAGCAGTGACACCCAGCGGGGGGGCAATGAGCAGTTCTTC.

The chain employs TRBV6-1 and TRBJ2-7; 8 bases align to TRBD1. The CDR3 extends over 15 amino acids. Germline CDR1 and CDR2: MNHNS and SASEGT. After removal of 4 bases from V and 0 bases from J, the junction contained 5 bases not matched to a gene. This CDR3 is CASSVGQVLSYEQYF. The DNA of the CDR3 is TGTGCCAGCAGTGTGGGACAGGTACTCTCCTACGAGCAGTACTTC.

The chain recombines TRBV11-3 with TRBJ2-1; D possibly corresponds to TRBD1 (6 bases). The CDR3 contains 12 residues. Germline V gene data show CDR1 as SGHNT and CDR2 as YENEEA. Trimming took off 4 bases at V and 12 bases at J, with 13 bases between the two ends. CDR3 sequence reads: CASSSPGHPQFF. The CDR3 DNA follows: TGTGCCAGCAGCTCACCGGGACACCCGCAGTTCTTC.

The V gene is TRBV6-6, the J gene TRBJ2-2, with D maybe TRBD2 (6 bases). The length of the CDR3 is 14 residues. The germline V and J ends were trimmed by 5 bases and 7 bases, with 14 bases remaining between them. Germline V gives CDR1 MNHNY, CDR2 SVGAGI (reference sequence). CDR3 sequence: CASSPGAGLGELFF. CDR3 nucleotides: TGTGCCAGCAGTCCCGGGGCGGGGCTCGGGGAGCTGTTTTTT.

This clone was observed a handful of times. The rearrangement links TRBV19 to TRBJ2-7, with a tentative D call TRBD2 (6 bases). V was pared by 3 bases and J by 2 bases, with 11 bases between. The CDR3 has 14 amino acids. Germline V gene sequence: CDR1 LNHDA, CDR2 SQIVND (reference sequence). The CDR3 sequence is CASSISRGTYEQYF. CDR3 DNA: TGTGCCAGTAGTATTTCTCGGGGGACCTACGAGCAGTACTTC.

DNA for the CDR3: TGTGCCAGCTCACCGGGGCTAGCGGGCACAGATACGCAGTATTTT. It translates to CASSPGLAGTDTQYF. V is TRBV18 and J is TRBJ2-3, with 7 bases aligning to TRBD2. The CDR3 spans 15 residues. CDR1 and CDR2 from the germline V gene are KGHSH and LQKENI. Losses at the gene ends were 3 bases for V and 1 base for J; bases not matched to a gene: 4.

The J gene is TRBJ2-7, the V gene TRBV28; 9 bases match TRBD1. V gave up 6 bases and J gave up 3 bases; unmatched junction bases: 3. The CDR3 covers 13 residues. Germline CDR1 and CDR2: MDHEN and SYDVKM. The CDR3 sequence is CASRPGQGYEQYF. In DNA, the CDR3 is TGTGCCAGCAGACCGGGACAGGGCTACGAGCAGTACTTC.

The gene calls are TRBV6-5 and TRBJ1-2; D unresolved. V was clipped by 2 bases and J by 7 bases, with 17 bases between them. The CDR3 totals 15 residues. The germline V gene encodes CDR1 MNHEY and CDR2 SVGAGI. CDR3 nucleotides: TGTGCCAGCAGTTACCGAAAAGCCCTAACTGGTGGCTACACCTTC. Its protein product is CASSYRKALTGGYTF.

The J gene is TRBJ1-1, the V gene TRBV6-5, with a possible D match to TRBD1 (5 bases). The germline V gene encodes CDR1 MNHEY and CDR2 SVGAGI. The CDR3 has 14 residues. With 3 bases removed from V and 6 bases from J, the gap between germline ends came to 14 bases. CDR3 sequence reads: CASSYSGPGAEAFF. CDR3 DNA sequence: TGTGCCAGCAGTTATTCGGGCCCGGGGGCTGAAGCTTTCTTT.

The chain couples TRBV14 to TRBJ2-7; tentative D call: TRBD1 (6 bases). The CDR3 runs to 17 residues. Per germline, CDR1 SGHDN and CDR2 FVKESK. Between the trimmed V and J ends, which lost 4 bases and 1 base, there was a span of 20 bases. The CDR3 coding sequence is TGTGCCAGCAGCCCAAATCGAGGACAGTATGGGTCCTACGAGCAGTACTTC. It yields the protein CASSPNRGQYGSYEQYF.

This rearrangement joins TRBV5-6 to TRBJ1-4; TRBD1 might be the D (5 bases). The germline V gene encodes CDR1 SGHDT and CDR2 YYEEEE. V was pared by 1 base and J by 0 bases, with 10 bases between. This CDR3 is 16 amino acids long. This CDR3 is CASSLKQAATNEKLFF. The CDR3, as DNA: TGTGCCAGCAGCTTGAAACAGGCAGCAACTAATGAAAAACTGTTTTTT.

This rearrangement joins TRBV2 to TRBJ2-5, with D maybe TRBD2 (6 bases). Germline CDR1 SNHLY, CDR2 FYNNEI. This CDR3 has 14 amino acids. Trimming removed 7 bases from V and 4 bases from J, with 16 bases in between. The CDR3, as DNA: TGTGCCAGCATCCCTCTGGGGGGAGGAGAGACCCAGTACTTC. Protein: CASIPLGGGETQYF. Supplemented by reference TRBV2 and TRBJ2-5, the full variable domain reads EPEVTQTPSHQVTQMGQEVILRCVPISNHLYFYWYRQILGQKVEFLVSFYNNEISEKSEIFDDQFSVERPDGSNFTLKIRSTKLEDSAMYFCASIPLGGGETQYFGPGTRLLVL.

This clone was detected only a few times. The chain joins TRBV6-6 to TRBJ2-1; 8 bases are a match to TRBD2. Germline CDR1 is MNHNY and CDR2 is SVGAGI (reference sequence). The CDR3 is 14 residues long. V was clipped by 7 bases and J by 2 bases; unmatched bases: 4. The DNA of the CDR3 is TGTGCCAGCATTAACGGGGGGGCCTACAATGAGCAGTTCTTC. Translating it yields CASINGGAYNEQFF.

DNA of the CDR3: TGCGCCAGCAGCGCCGGGACAGTTAATCAGCCCCAGCATTTT. Protein: CASSAGTVNQPQHF. This chain connects TRBV5-1 to TRBJ1-5, with TRBD1 matching over 7 bases. The CDR3 is 14 residues long. Germline V gene data show CDR1 as SGHRS and CDR2 as YFSETQ. J lost 4 bases, V lost 4 bases, and 5 bases had no gene match.

This clone was observed once. This chain connects TRBV9 to TRBJ2-6, with 10 bases identical to TRBD1. The junction had 7 bases not matched to a gene; V was cut back by 0 bases and J by 4 bases. The CDR3 sequence is 18 residues long. CDR1 is SGDLS and CDR2 is YYNGEE in the germline V gene. CDR3 in amino acids: CASSVAGTGVSGANVLTF. DNA for the CDR3: TGTGCCAGCAGCGTAGCCGGGACAGGGGTCTCCGGGGCCAACGTCCTGACTTTC.

This clone has a handful of counts. The CDR3 sequence is CASRGALNEKLFF. CDR3 nucleotide sequence: TGTGCCAGCCGAGGAGCCCTAAATGAAAAACTGTTTTTT. The rearrangement links TRBV19 to TRBJ1-4; no definite D call. This CDR3 spans 13 amino acids. Per germline, CDR1 LNHDA and CDR2 SQIVND (reference sequence). V was shortened by 9 bases and J by 5 bases, with 13 bases between the two germline ends. Filled out from reference TRBV19 and TRBJ1-4, the complete variable domain reads DGGITQSPKYLFRKEGQNVTLSCEQNLNHDAMYWYRQDPGQGLRLIYYSQIVNDFQKGDIAEGYSVSREKKESFPLTVTSAQKNPTAFYLCASRGALNEKLFFGSGTQLSVL.

V is TRBV4-1 and J is TRBJ1-2; D not certain. The CDR3 length is 15 residues. Germline CDR1 is MGHRA and CDR2 is YSYEKL. Trimming left V 4 bases short and J 2 bases short, with 14 bases between. Written as DNA, the CDR3 is TGCGCCAGCAGCCCCCATTCAACAGAAAACTATGGCTACACCTTC. This gives the protein CASSPHSTENYGYTF.

The chain couples TRBV7-9 to TRBJ2-1; possible D gene TRBD2, 6 bases. Deletions cut 9 bases from V and 7 bases from J, with 16 bases between. Germline lookup yields CDR1 SEHNR and CDR2 FQNEAQ (reference sequence). The CDR3 extends over 13 amino acids. Here the CDR3 reads CASSEGLTNEQFF. The CDR3 nucleotides are TGTGCCAGTTCGGAGGGCCTTACGAATGAGCAGTTCTTC.

This chain connects TRBV27 to TRBJ2-3; D possibly corresponds to TRBD2 (6 bases). Trimming shortened V by 8 bases and J by 0 bases, and 12 bases separated the two germline ends. The CDR3 sequence is 14 residues long. The germline V gene encodes CDR1 MNHEY and CDR2 SMNVEV (reference sequence). CDR3 coding DNA: TGTGCCAGCTGGGACTTTTCTAGCACAGATACGCAGTATTTT. Amino acid sequence: CASWDFSSTDTQYF.

This clone was seen once. The chain recombines TRBV6-1 with TRBJ1-5; weak D call: TRBD1 (5 bases). This CDR3 spans 15 amino acids. Germline CDR1 is MNHNS and CDR2 is SASEGT. V lost 6 bases to trimming and J lost 7 bases, with 19 bases between them. CDR3 bases: TGTGCCAGCAGCACAGATCCTCAGGGTAGACAGCCCCAGCATTTT. Translated, it gives CASSTDPQGRQPQHF.

This chain links TRBV6-5 with TRBJ1-2; the D is unclear. Germline V gives CDR1 MNHEY, CDR2 SVGAGI. The germline V and J ends were trimmed by 6 bases and 0 bases, with 8 bases remaining between them. The CDR3 covers 13 residues. CDR3 loop: CASSPRTNYGYTF. The CDR3 DNA is TGTGCCAGCAGCCCCAGAACTAACTATGGCTACACCTTC.

CDR3 nucleotides: TGTGCCAGCAGCTCAGCGGGGGGGCCCAATGAGCAGTTCTTC. Translated: CASSSAGGPNEQFF. The chain carries TRBV28 and TRBJ2-1, with 10 nucleotides matching TRBD2. The CDR3 has 14 amino acids. The V and J ends lost 6 bases and 6 bases, in that order; junction bases with no gene match: 5. Germline V gives CDR1 MDHEN, CDR2 SYDVKM.

The rearrangement joins TRBV6-6 to TRBJ2-7; a weak D match, TRBD2 (6 bases). Trimming took off 4 bases at V and 0 bases at J, with 10 bases between the two ends. This CDR3 has 14 residues. Per germline, CDR1 MNHNY and CDR2 SVGAGI (reference sequence). The CDR3 DNA reads TGTGCCAGCAGTTCTTCAGCGGGCTCCTACGAGCAGTACTTC. It is translated as CASSSSAGSYEQYF.